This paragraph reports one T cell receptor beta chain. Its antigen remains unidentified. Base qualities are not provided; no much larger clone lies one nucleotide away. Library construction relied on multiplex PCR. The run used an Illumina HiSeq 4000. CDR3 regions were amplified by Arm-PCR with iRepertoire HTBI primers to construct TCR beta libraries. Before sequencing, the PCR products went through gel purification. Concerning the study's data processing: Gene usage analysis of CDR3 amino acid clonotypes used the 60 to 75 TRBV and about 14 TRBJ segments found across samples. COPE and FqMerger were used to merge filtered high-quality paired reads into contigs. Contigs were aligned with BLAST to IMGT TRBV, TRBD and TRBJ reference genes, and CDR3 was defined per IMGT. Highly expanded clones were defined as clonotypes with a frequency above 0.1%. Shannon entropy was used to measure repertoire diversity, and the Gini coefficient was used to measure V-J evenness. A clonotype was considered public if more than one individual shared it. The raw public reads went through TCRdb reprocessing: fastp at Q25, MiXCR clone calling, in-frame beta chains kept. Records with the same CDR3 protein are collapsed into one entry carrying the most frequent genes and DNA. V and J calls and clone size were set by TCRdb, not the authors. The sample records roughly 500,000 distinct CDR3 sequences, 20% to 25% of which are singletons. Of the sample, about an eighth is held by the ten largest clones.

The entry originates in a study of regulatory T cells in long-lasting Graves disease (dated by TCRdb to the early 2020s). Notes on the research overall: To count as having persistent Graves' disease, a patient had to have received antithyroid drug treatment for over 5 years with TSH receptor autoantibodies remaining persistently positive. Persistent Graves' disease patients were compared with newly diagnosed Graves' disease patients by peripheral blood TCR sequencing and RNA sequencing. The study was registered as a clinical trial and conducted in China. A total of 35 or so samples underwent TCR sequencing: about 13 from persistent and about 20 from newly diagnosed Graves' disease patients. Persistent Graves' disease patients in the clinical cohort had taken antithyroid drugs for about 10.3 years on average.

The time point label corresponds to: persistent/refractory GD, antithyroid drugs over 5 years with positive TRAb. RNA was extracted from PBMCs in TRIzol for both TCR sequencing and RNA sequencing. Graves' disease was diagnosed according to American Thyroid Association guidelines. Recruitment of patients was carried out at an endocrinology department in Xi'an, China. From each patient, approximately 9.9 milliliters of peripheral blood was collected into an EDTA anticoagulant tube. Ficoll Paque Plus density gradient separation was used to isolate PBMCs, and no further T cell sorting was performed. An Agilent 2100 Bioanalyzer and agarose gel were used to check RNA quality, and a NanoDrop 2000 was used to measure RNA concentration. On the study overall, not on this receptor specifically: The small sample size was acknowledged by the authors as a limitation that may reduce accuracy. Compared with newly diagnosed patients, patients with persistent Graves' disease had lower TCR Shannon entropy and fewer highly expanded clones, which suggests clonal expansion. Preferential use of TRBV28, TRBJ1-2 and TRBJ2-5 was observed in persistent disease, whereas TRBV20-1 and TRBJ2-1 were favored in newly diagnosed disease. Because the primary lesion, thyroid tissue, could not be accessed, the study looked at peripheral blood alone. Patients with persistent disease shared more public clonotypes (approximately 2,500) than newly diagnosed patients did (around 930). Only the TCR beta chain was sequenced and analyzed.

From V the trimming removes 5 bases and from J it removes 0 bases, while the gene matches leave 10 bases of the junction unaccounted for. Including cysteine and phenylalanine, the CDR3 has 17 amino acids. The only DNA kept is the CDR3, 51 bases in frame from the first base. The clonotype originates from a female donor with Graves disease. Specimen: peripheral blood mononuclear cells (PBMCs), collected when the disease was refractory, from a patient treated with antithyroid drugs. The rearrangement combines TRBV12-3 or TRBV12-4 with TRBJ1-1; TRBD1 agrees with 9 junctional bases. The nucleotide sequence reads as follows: TGTGCCAGCAGTCCCGGACAGGGGAGAAGGATGAACACTGAAGCTTTCTTT. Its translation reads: CASSPGQGRRMNTEAFF.